This T cell receptor beta chain derives from a study of cytomegalovirus exposure and HLA in healthy donors. Concerning this clone itself: Its antigen is as yet unknown.

The ends lost 4 bases at V and 3 bases at J; junction bases unmatched: 9. The length of the CDR3 is 16 residues. CDR1 is MNHEY, CDR2 SMNVEV, per germline (reference sequence). Study-wide results and limits: The investigators catalogued 150 or so TCR beta chains as cytomegalovirus-associated. Using a false discovery rate of 0.05, a later analysis showed that about 16,000 TCR beta sequences were associated with HLA alleles.

The PCR was carried out with 60 Vbeta primers and 13 Jbeta primers. Repertoires were generated with immunoSEQ multiplex PCR, while TCRdb's copy carries only in-frame clones and drops some. The table lists over 100,000 clones, about 79% of them singletons. The sequencing input was PBMCs. The chain carries TRBV27 and TRBJ2-7, with 10 bases lining up with TRBD2. This receptor was taken from a female donor in good health and CMV-seropositive. The CDR3 region is CASSSLGLASYYEQYF. The CDR3 coding sequence is TGTGCCAGCAGTTCCTTGGGACTAGCGAGTTACTACGAGCAGTACTTC.